Below, 29 T cell receptor beta chains from the same sample are listed, as sequenced in a study of blood T cells in healthy people across ages (dated by TCRdb to the mid-2010s). Libraries were made using 5' RACE. The sequencer listed for this sample is Illumina HiSeq 2500. A second PCR of 7 to 11 cycles was performed with a sample-barcoded 5' primer and a J-beta primer mix. TCRdb passed the public sequencing reads through fastp at Q25 and MiXCR, retaining productive beta sequences. Each entry merges the rows of one CDR3 protein and shows their most common DNA and genes. The sample table lists over a million distinct CDR3 sequences, 35% to 45% of them with a count of one. About 4.1% of the sample lies in the top ten. The sample comprised blood. These TCRs come from a woman between 18 and 30 years old in good health.

The chain is built from TRBV5-6 and TRBJ2-1; the match to TRBD2 covers 10 bases. Losses at the gene ends were 4 bases for V and 15 bases for J; bases not matched to a gene: 10. The CDR3 length is 13 residues. Germline lookup yields CDR1 SGHDT and CDR2 YYEEEE. This CDR3 is CASSRGLADPLFF. DNA for the CDR3: TGTGCCAGCAGCCGAGGACTAGCGGATCCTCTGTTCTTC.

This clonotype was seen more than once but under ten times. The chain couples TRBV27 to TRBJ2-7; the D is unclear. V gave up 6 bases and J gave up 1 base, with 16 bases separating them. Germline CDR1 is MNHEY and CDR2 is SMNVEV (reference sequence). The CDR3 extends over 15 amino acids. CDR3 bases: TGTGCCAGCAGCCAACTGGGTTCCAGTTCCTACGAGCAGTACTTC. It is translated as CASSQLGSSSYEQYF.

The V gene is TRBV20-1, the J gene TRBJ1-4; no clear D. V was cut by 4 bases and J by 3 bases, with 9 bases left in between. This CDR3 spans 13 amino acids. Germline CDR1 and CDR2: DFQATT and SNEGSKA (reference sequence). CDR3 protein: CSANRASNEKLFF. In DNA, the CDR3 is TGCAGTGCTAACCGGGCTTCTAATGAAAAACTGTTTTTT.

The table lists this clonotype with a few counts. The rearrangement uses TRBV4-1 and TRBJ1-5; D is uncertain. The CDR3 has 15 residues. The ends were cut back, 0 bases at V and 3 bases at J, with 9 bases in the middle. The germline V gene encodes CDR1 MGHRA and CDR2 YSYEKL. CDR3 DNA: TGCGCCAGCAGCCAAGATACCCGGCCCAATCAGCCCCAGCATTTT. Translation gives CASSQDTRPNQPQHF.

A few counts support this clonotype. The V and J genes are TRBV12-3 or TRBV12-4 and TRBJ2-7, with D uncertain. V lost 6 bases, J lost 2 bases, and 14 bases lay in between. The CDR3 sequence is 14 residues long. For the CDR3, the DNA is TGTGCCAGCAGCATGGCTAGGTTGACCTACGAGCAGTACTTC. As protein: CASSMARLTYEQYF.

This clonotype turned up a few times. This sequence joins TRBV4-3 and TRBJ2-7; TRBD2 agrees at 11 bases. Germline V lookup: CDR1 LGHNA, CDR2 YSLEER. The trim removed 1 base at V and 4 bases at J, leaving 9 bases unmatched. The CDR3 consists of 17 residues. In DNA form, the CDR3 reads TGCGCCAGCAGCCAAGCCTTACCGGGACTAGCGGAATACGAGCAGTACTTC. It is translated as CASSQALPGLAEYEQYF.

CDR3 nucleotide sequence: TGTGCCAGCAGCCCGGGGTTGGGGGGCTCCGGTCACACTGAAGCTTTCTTT. Protein: CASSPGLGGSGHTEAFF. This sequence joins TRBV7-2 and TRBJ1-1; a possible D gene is TRBD1 (6 bases). Deletions cut 5 bases from V and 3 bases from J, with 22 bases between. This CDR3 comprises 17 residues. Germline V gene lookup returns CDR1 SGHTA and CDR2 FQGNSA.

The rearrangement uses TRBV14 and TRBJ2-5; D remains ambiguous. The CDR3 has 12 amino acids. V was cut by 4 bases and J by 11 bases, with 14 bases left in between. Germline CDR1 SGHDN, CDR2 FVKESK. The CDR3 DNA reads as TGTGCCAGCAGCCCCACTTCATGCAAGCAGTACTTC. Residues: CASSPTSCKQYF.

This sequence joins TRBV5-1 and TRBJ2-7; TRBD2 is a possible D gene (6 bases). This CDR3 has 16 amino acids. V was trimmed by 3 bases and J by 0 bases, leaving 16 bases between them. Germline V lookup: CDR1 SGHRS, CDR2 YFSETQ. The chain's CDR3 is CASSSDTGLRSYEQYF. CDR3 DNA sequence: TGCGCCAGCAGCTCCGATACGGGACTCCGCTCCTACGAGCAGTACTTC.

This sequence joins TRBV4-3 and TRBJ2-5; TRBD1 aligns across 7 bases. The germline V gene has CDR1 LGHNA and CDR2 YSLEER. Unmatched junction bases numbered 10, after V lost 1 base and J lost 5 bases. The CDR3 totals 16 residues. The CDR3, as DNA: TGCGCCAGCAGCCAAGCTTCGACAGGGATGACGGAGACCCAGTACTTC. This encodes CASSQASTGMTETQYF.

This clonotype has just a few counts. The chain has TRBV9 and TRBJ2-1; TRBD2 might be the D (5 bases). V was shortened by 3 bases and J by 4 bases, with 23 bases between the two germline ends. The CDR3 covers 18 residues. The V gene's germline CDR1 is SGDLS and CDR2 YYNGEE. In DNA form, the CDR3 reads TGTGCCAGCAGCGAGAGTGGAGGTGCCCCACGGGTTTACAATGAGCAGTTCTTC. Translating it yields CASSESGGAPRVYNEQFF.

This clonotype appeared a single time. This rearrangement joins TRBV9 to TRBJ1-2; D ambiguous. Trimming removed 5 bases at V and 6 bases at J, with 20 bases between. This CDR3 is 15 amino acids long. CDR1 and CDR2 (germline): SGDLS, YYNGEE. CDR3 in amino acids: CASSLGRNTRHGYTF. CDR3 sequence (DNA): TGTGCCAGCAGTTTAGGCCGGAATACCCGACATGGCTACACCTTC.

The CDR3 DNA sequence: TGTGCCAGCAAGACAGGACCCTTCGGGTCACCCCTCCACTTT. The encoded protein is CASKTGPFGSPLHF. The chain carries TRBV28 and TRBJ1-6; a possible D gene is TRBD1 (6 bases). Trimming took off 7 bases at V and 10 bases at J, with 17 bases between the two ends. The CDR3 sequence is 14 residues long. Germline V gene sequence: CDR1 MDHEN, CDR2 SYDVKM.

This chain uses TRBV6-1 with TRBJ2-1, with D possibly being TRBD2 (6 bases). CDR3 length: 15 amino acids. V lost 11 bases and J 3 bases, leaving 20 bases between the germline ends. Germline CDR1 MNHNS, CDR2 SASEGT. CDR3 DNA: TGTGCCGGGGGGTGGCGGGGAAATTTCTACAATGAGCAGTTCTTC. Amino acids: CAGGWRGNFYNEQFF.

The chain employs TRBV10-3 and TRBJ1-2; tentative D call: TRBD1 (5 bases). Trimming removed 3 bases at V and 3 bases at J, with 17 bases between. Germline V lookup: CDR1 ENHRY, CDR2 SYGVKD. There are 16 residues in the CDR3. The CDR3 bases are TGTGCCATCAGTGACCCCGGGACGACGTCGTACTATGGCTACACCTTC. This sequence encodes CAISDPGTTSYYGYTF.

The J gene is TRBJ2-2, the V gene TRBV21-1; the table assigns TRBD1, which was not confirmed against the DNA. TRBV21-1 is classified as a pseudogene. The CDR3 covers 16 residues. The DNA of the CDR3 is TGTGCCAGCAGCAAAAGTGAGACAGGGGGCAGCGGGGAGCTGTTTTTT. It yields the protein CASSKSETGGSGELFF.

The chain employs TRBV10-3 and TRBJ2-4; 8 bases fit TRBD1. TRBJ2-7 matches the DNA end more closely, so the J call is doubtful. The CDR3 is 13 amino acids. Germline loops: CDR1 ENHRY, CDR2 SYGVKD. In DNA, the CDR3 is TGTGCCATCTCACCGGACAGGGACCACGAGCAGTACTTC. It encodes CAISPDRDHEQYF.

V usage is TRBV11-2 and J usage is TRBJ1-2; D not resolved. Germline assignment: CDR1 SGHAT and CDR2 FQNNGV. Trimming stripped 5 bases from V and 4 bases from J, with 11 bases between. This CDR3 contains 13 residues. As DNA, the CDR3 is TGTGCCAGCAGCCCCCACTCGGTCTATGGCTACACCTTC. It translates to CASSPHSVYGYTF.

V and J are TRBV5-1 and TRBJ2-3; D remains unclear. The CDR3 is 14 amino acids. V was shortened by 1 base and J by 8 bases, with 14 bases between the two germline ends. Germline-derived CDR1 and CDR2 are SGHRS and YFSETQ. CDR3 in DNA: TGCGCCAGCAGCTTGCAAGAAACGGTCGGTACGCAGTATTTT. Its translation is CASSLQETVGTQYF. The full variable domain, its missing parts supplied by reference TRBV5-1 and TRBJ2-3, is KAGVTQTPRYLIKTRGQQVTLSCSPISGHRSVSWYQQTPGQGLQFLFEYFSETQRNKGNFPGRFSGRQFSNSRSEMNVSTLELGDSALYLCASSLQETVGTQYFGPGTRLTVL.

This clonotype was observed at least ten times. This chain uses TRBV4-3 with TRBJ2-3; possibly TRBD2 for D (6 bases). V gave up 4 bases and J gave up 6 bases, with 14 bases separating them. The CDR3 has 14 amino acids. Germline V gene lookup returns CDR1 LGHNA and CDR2 YSLEER. CDR3 in amino acids: CASSPELAPDTQYF. The CDR3 DNA reads as TGCGCCAGCAGCCCCGAGCTAGCGCCGGATACGCAGTATTTT.

V is TRBV5-1 and J is TRBJ2-1, with D perhaps assigned TRBD1 or TRBD2 (5 bases each). The closer fit of TRBJ2-7 to the DNA end suggests the J call may be wrong. Germline assignment: CDR1 SGHRS and CDR2 YFSETQ. The CDR3 length is 14 residues. The CDR3 DNA sequence: TGCGCCAGCAGCTCGCAGGGACCTGCGGTTGAGCAGTACTTC. It codes for CASSSQGPAVEQYF.

This sequence joins TRBV7-9 and TRBJ2-5; 8 bases match TRBD1. The CDR3 spans 15 residues. In germline, CDR1 is SEHNR, CDR2 FQNEAQ (reference sequence). With V trimmed by 5 bases and J by 11 bases, 16 bases remained unmatched. The CDR3 coding sequence is TGTGCCAGCAGCAGACAGGGGCGCCTAGGGAATGAGCAGTACTTC. This codes for CASSRQGRLGNEQYF.

The chain uses TRBV6-2 or TRBV6-3 and TRBJ1-5; 7 nucleotides align to TRBD1. The germline V gene has CDR1 MNHEY and CDR2 SVGEGT. V was clipped by 6 bases and J by 6 bases; unmatched bases: 5. The CDR3 loop spans 13 amino acids. The CDR3 is CASRRGQRQPQHF. As DNA, the CDR3 is TGTGCCAGCAGGAGGGGGCAGCGTCAGCCCCAGCATTTT.

V usage is TRBV6-2 or TRBV6-3 and J usage is TRBJ2-1, with 8 bases fitting TRBD2. The J segment lost 7 bases and the V segment lost 7 bases, leaving 9 bases of the junction unmatched. CDR1 is MNHEY and CDR2 is SVGEGT in the germline V gene. The CDR3 runs 14 residues. The CDR3 spells CASNRGGGVNEQFF. CDR3 DNA: TGTGCCAGCAATCGGGGGGGGGGAGTGAATGAGCAGTTCTTC.

The chain uses TRBV10-3 and TRBJ1-1, with D uncertain. The CDR3 totals 13 residues. The germline V and J ends were trimmed by 2 bases and 7 bases, with 11 bases remaining between them. Germline V gene data show CDR1 as ENHRY and CDR2 as SYGVKD. The CDR3 reads CAISETRTDEAFF. In nucleotides, the CDR3 is TGTGCCATCAGTGAGACCAGGACGGATGAAGCTTTCTTT.

This clonotype came up a few times. Its ends do not fully match the called genes, so a read error is possible. This chain joins TRBV9 and TRBJ1-2; 7 nucleotides align to TRBD1. The CDR3 spans 16 residues. CDR1 and CDR2 from the germline V gene are SGDLS and YYNGEE. The CDR3 region is CASNVGGGTVTHGYTF. CDR3 in DNA: TGTGCCAGCAACGTAGGGGGGGGGACAGTTACGCATGGCTACACCTTC.

This clonotype was counted a few times. The V and J genes are TRBV6-6 and TRBJ2-2; the D gene could be TRBD1 or TRBD2 (5 bases each). CDR1 MNHNY and CDR2 SVGAGI come from the germline V gene (reference sequence). The CDR3 spans 13 residues. V lost 6 bases and J lost 6, with 11 bases in between. The CDR3 here is CASRRDRPGELFF. The CDR3 DNA reads as TGTGCCAGCAGACGGGACCGACCCGGGGAGCTGTTTTTT.

V is TRBV11-3 and J is TRBJ2-1; the match to TRBD1 covers 10 bases. Germline values: CDR1 SGHNT, CDR2 YENEEA. This CDR3 contains 16 residues. Trimming took 0 bases from V and 4 from J; bases not matched to a gene: 3. The CDR3 sequence is CASSLEGQGPYNEQFF. CDR3 DNA: TGTGCCAGCAGCTTAGAGGGACAGGGGCCTTACAATGAGCAGTTCTTC.

This sequence joins TRBV5-6 and TRBJ1-2; maybe TRBD1 (6 bases). The CDR3 is made up of 14 amino acids. V was shortened by 3 bases and J by 6 bases, with 15 bases between the two germline ends. Germline CDR1 reads SGHDT; CDR2 reads YYEEEE. The CDR3 spells CASSSGYRDHGYTF. The CDR3, as DNA: TGTGCCAGCAGCTCAGGTTACAGGGACCATGGCTACACCTTC.